These T cell receptor beta chains were read from a single sample in a study of beta chain features in type 1 diabetes. Libraries were prepared by immunoSEQ multiplex PCR; TCRdb keeps only in-frame clonotypes and omits some of them. This table has roughly 380,000 clones, about 19% appearing once. The sequencing input was naive CD4+ T cells from blood. These receptors all come from a woman aged 18-29 years in good health. Each CDR3 is given without its conserved first and last residue.

TRBV18	TRBJ2-5	ASSPLPGEETQY
TRBV5-1	TRBJ2-1	ASSSLAGGYNEQF
TRBV7-6	TRBJ2-5	ASSLTGGETQY
TRBV30	TRBJ1-2	AWSGDREYGYT
TRBV5-6	TRBJ2-5	ASSLYLRDQETQY
TRBV21-1	TRBJ2-7	ANLPGLNFYEQY
TRBV10-3	TRBJ2-3	AISAATSIPDTQY
TRBV5-4	TRBJ1-1	ASSLSDTEAF
TRBV7-6	TRBJ1-1	ASSLDQGIMNTEAF
TRBV2	TRBJ1-4	ASTLGQAREKLF
TRBV5-1	TRBJ2-3	ASSPGGLGAEDTQY
TRBV29-1	TRBJ2-1	SVVETAYNEQF
TRBV25-1	TRBJ2-7	ASRSLYEQY
TRBV30	TRBJ1-2	AWTRQGTNYGYT
TRBV30	TRBJ2-2	AFSQGSTGELF
TRBV7-2	TRBJ2-1	ASSSLGGYNEQF
TRBV5-1	TRBJ2-2	ASSLDGARELF
TRBV10-3	TRBJ2-7	ASRTGGSSYEQY
TRBV5-6	TRBJ2-3	ASSSPSSGRPDTQY
TRBV7-6	TRBJ2-5	ASSLGGSETQY
TRBV11-3	TRBJ2-1	ASSSGGGAYNEQF
TRBV5-1	TRBJ2-1	ASSFGLAGGYEQF
TRBV5-4	TRBJ2-1	ASSPDAGRQPNEQF
TRBV7-9	TRBJ2-4	ASSRRDRGLQY
TRBV18	TRBJ1-5	ASSQGTESGPQH
TRBV5-1	TRBJ2-3	ASSSHRGGTDTQY